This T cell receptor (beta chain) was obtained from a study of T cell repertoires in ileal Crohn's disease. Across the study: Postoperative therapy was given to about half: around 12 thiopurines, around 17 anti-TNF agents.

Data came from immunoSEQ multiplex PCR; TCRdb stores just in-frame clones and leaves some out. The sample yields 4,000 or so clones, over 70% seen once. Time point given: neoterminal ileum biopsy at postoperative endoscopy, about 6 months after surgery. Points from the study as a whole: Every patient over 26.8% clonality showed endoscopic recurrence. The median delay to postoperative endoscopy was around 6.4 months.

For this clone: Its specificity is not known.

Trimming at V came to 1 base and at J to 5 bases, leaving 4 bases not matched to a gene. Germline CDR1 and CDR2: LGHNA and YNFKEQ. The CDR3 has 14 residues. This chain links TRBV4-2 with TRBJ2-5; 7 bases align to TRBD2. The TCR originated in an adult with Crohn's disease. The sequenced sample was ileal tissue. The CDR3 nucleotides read TGTGCCAGCAGCCAAGGCGGGGAGGGGGAGACCCAGTACTTC. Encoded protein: CASSQGGEGETQYF.